These 15 T cell receptor beta chains share one sample of origin, sequenced in a study of Ad26.COV2.S vaccination and SARS-CoV-2 variants. Described treatment: about 20 received Ad26.COV2.S at low or high dose, single or two shots; 5 received placebo; per-sample allocation not given. It was on day 63 after the first vaccine or placebo injection that samples were taken. The repertoire was sequenced with immunoSEQ multiplex PCR; TCRdb's copy has only in-frame clones and lacks some. The repertoire consists of about 330,000 clones, with almost 90% occurring once and the leading ten covering about 5.4%. Specimen: peripheral blood, collected in a trial of Ad26.COV2.S vaccine versus placebo. All receptors come from a person between 18 and 60 years old who received the Ad26.COV2.S COVID-19 vaccine or a placebo.

The chain links TRBV27 to TRBJ1-3, with D possibly being TRBD1 (5 bases). The CDR3 has 15 amino acids. V was pared by 6 bases and J by 0 bases, with 12 bases between. Looked up from germline, CDR1 is MNHEY and CDR2 is SMNVEV (reference sequence). The CDR3 spells CASSPDSNSGNTIYF. Here the CDR3 DNA reads TGTGCCAGCAGCCCTGACAGTAACTCTGGAAACACCATATATTTT.

V usage is TRBV18 and J usage is TRBJ1-2; D unclear. CDR3 length: 16 amino acids. Per the germline V gene, CDR1 is KGHSH and CDR2 is LQKENI. V was trimmed by 1 base and J by 1 base, leaving 13 bases between them. The chain's CDR3 is CASSPRLEEGNYGYTF. The DNA for the CDR3 is TGTGCCAGCTCACCACGGTTGGAGGAGGGTAACTATGGCTACACCTTC.

The chain links TRBV10-3 to TRBJ1-5; the D gene is possibly TRBD1 (6 bases). Germline V gene sequence: CDR1 ENHRY, CDR2 SYGVKD. The V and J ends lost 2 bases and 3 bases respectively, with 17 bases between them. The CDR3 length is 17 residues. CDR3 loop: CAISERPSDRNNQPQHF. The CDR3 nucleotides are TGTGCCATCAGTGAGAGGCCCTCGGACAGAAACAATCAGCCCCAGCATTTT.

With regard to this clone: One junction end does not reproduce the germline sequence, and a read error may be involved. J is TRBJ2-7 and V is TRBV15; D remains unclear. The V gene's germline CDR1 is LNHNV and CDR2 YYDKDF (reference sequence). CDR3 length equals 11 residues. The chain's CDR3 is CATSSSNEQYF. In nucleotides, the CDR3 is TGTGCCACCAGCAGCTCCAACGAGCAGTACTTC.

This clone appeared a single time. The rearrangement uses TRBV15 and TRBJ1-1; perhaps TRBD1 as D (5 bases). Trimming removed 11 bases at V and 8 bases at J, with 21 bases between. From germline, CDR1 is LNHNV and CDR2 YYDKDF (reference sequence). The CDR3 is made up of 13 amino acids. Written as DNA, the CDR3 is TGTGCCTCCCGAGACAGTGGCGGTTTAGAAGCTTTCTTT. The encoded protein is CASRDSGGLEAFF.

V gene TRBV7-9 combines with J gene TRBJ2-7; 7 nucleotides align to TRBD1. The germline V gene encodes CDR1 SEHNR and CDR2 FQNEAQ (reference sequence). The V gene end was trimmed by 1 base and the J gene end by 1 base; junction bases not matched to a gene: 10. This CDR3 is built from 17 residues. The CDR3 spells CASSLDLTGTASYEQYV. The CDR3 DNA sequence: TGTGCCAGCAGCTTAGACTTAACCGGGACAGCATCCTACGAGCAGTACGTC.

The V call is TRBV9, the J call TRBJ2-3; TRBD2 might be the D (5 bases). The germline CDR1 and CDR2 sequences are SGDLS and YYNGEE. The CDR3 is made up of 16 amino acids. Trimming pared 0 bases from V and 5 bases from J, leaving 16 bases between. DNA of the CDR3: TGTGCCAGCAGCGTAGAAGTCAGCGGAGACGGAGATACGCAGTATTTT. It translates to CASSVEVSGDGDTQYF.

The rearrangement links TRBV6-2 or TRBV6-3 to TRBJ1-1; D not resolved. V lost 2 bases, J lost 2 bases, and 12 bases lay in between. The germline V gene encodes CDR1 MNHEY and CDR2 SVGEGT. This CDR3 spans 15 amino acids. The CDR3 is CASSYRSPYNTEAFF. The CDR3 coding sequence is TGTGCCAGCAGTTACAGGTCCCCCTACAACACTGAAGCTTTCTTT.

The chain links TRBV4-2 to TRBJ1-3; weak D call: TRBD1 (5 bases). V was shortened by 4 bases and J by 4 bases, with 17 bases between the two germline ends. The germline gives CDR1 LGHNA, CDR2 YNFKEQ. There are 16 residues in the CDR3. The CDR3 loop reads CASSLRGGAEGNTIYF. The CDR3, as DNA: TGTGCCAGCAGCCTGCGGGGCGGGGCAGAGGGAAACACCATATATTTT.

The chain employs TRBV3-1 (or the pseudogene TRBV3-2) and TRBJ2-1; D might be TRBD2 (5 bases). Germline V CDR1 and CDR2: LGHDT, YNNKEL (reference sequence). The CDR3 runs 14 residues. V shed 8 bases and J shed 8 bases, with 19 bases lying between them. The CDR3 region is CASAKRESGDEQFF. CDR3 nucleotides: TGTGCCAGCGCTAAACGGGAAAGCGGTGATGAGCAGTTCTTC.

This clone is a singleton in its sample. The rearrangement links TRBV19 to TRBJ1-2; possible D gene TRBD1, 5 bases. CDR1 LNHDA and CDR2 SQIVND come from the germline V gene (reference sequence). The CDR3 is 15 amino acids. The V gene lost 1 base and the J gene lost 4 bases, with 13 bases spanning the gap. CDR3 sequence: CASSIGPFGAYGYTF. CDR3 nucleotides: TGTGCCAGTAGTATAGGTCCTTTTGGGGCCTATGGCTACACCTTC.

The rearrangement uses TRBV10-3 and TRBJ1-2; D is undetermined. Trimming removed 2 bases from V and 4 bases from J, with 14 bases in between. CDR1 is ENHRY and CDR2 is SYGVKD in the germline V gene. CDR3 length: 15 amino acids. DNA for the CDR3: TGTGCCATCAGTGAGGAGGCGCCCTACCTCTATGGCTACACCTTC. It specifies CAISEEAPYLYGYTF.

The sample holds one count of this clone. V gene TRBV15 combines with J gene TRBJ1-1, with unresolved D. CDR1 is LNHNV and CDR2 is YYDKDF in the germline V gene (reference sequence). The V end lost 7 bases, the J end lost 0 bases, and 12 bases lay between the germline ends. CDR3 length: 14 residues. Written as DNA, the CDR3 is TGTGCCACCATGAGGGCTCCTATGAACACTGAAGCTTTCTTT. This encodes CATMRAPMNTEAFF.

A few counts support this clone. The chain combines TRBV3-1 (or the pseudogene TRBV3-2) with TRBJ1-2, with TRBD1 identical over 8 bases. Per the germline V gene, CDR1 is LGHDT and CDR2 is YNNKEL (reference sequence). The CDR3 is 15 residues long. V dropped 6 bases and J dropped 0; count of bases not matched to a gene: 6. CDR3 residues: CASRPGQGTNYGYTF. In nucleotides, the CDR3 is TGTGCCAGCAGACCCGGACAGGGAACTAACTATGGCTACACCTTC.

The chain combines TRBV6-5 with TRBJ1-5; D is possibly TRBD1 (5 bases). The CDR3 loop spans 14 amino acids. V was pared by 5 bases and J by 5 bases, with 13 bases between. Germline CDR1 reads MNHEY; CDR2 reads SVGAGI. Written as DNA, the CDR3 is TGTGCCAGCAGTCGACAGCTGCCATATCAGCCCCAGCATTTT. Its translation: CASSRQLPYQPQHF.